A single sample gave rise to the 27 T cell receptor beta chains below, sequenced in a study of beta chain features in type 1 diabetes. Study-level results: Shortening of TCRB CDR3s, moderate but significant, appeared in all four CD4+ subsets of Type 1 diabetes patients.

No antigen is known for these receptors. The investigators reverse transcribed all of the isolated RNA, so they sequenced expressed TCRB transcripts. Using immunoSEQ multiplex PCR, the repertoire was profiled, and TCRdb retains in-frame clones only, with some absent. The table lists about 370,000 clones, around 9.6% of them singletons. The sequencing input was central memory CD4+ T cells from blood. The receptor set was obtained from a man aged 30-40 years with type 1 diabetes.

This clone came up a few times. This chain links TRBV7-2 with TRBJ2-5, with D possibly matching TRBD1 (6 bases). The CDR3 runs 17 residues. CDR1 is SGHTA, CDR2 FQGNSA, per germline. Trimming shortened V by 5 bases and J by 5 bases, and 24 bases separated the two germline ends. CDR3 residues: CASSQAPQGSSGETQYF. CDR3 sequence (DNA): TGTGCCAGCAGCCAAGCCCCACAGGGATCCAGTGGGGAGACCCAGTACTTC.

This clone was counted ten times or more. The chain uses TRBV7-2 and TRBJ2-7; 8 nucleotides line up with TRBD1. The V segment lost 1 base and the J segment 2 bases; nucleotides outside the gene matches: 16. The V gene's germline CDR1 is SGHTA and CDR2 FQGNSA. This CDR3 is built from 19 residues. The CDR3 sequence: CASSLEMATGAATTYEQYF. DNA for the CDR3: TGTGCCAGCAGCTTAGAAATGGCGACAGGGGCCGCGACGACCTACGAGCAGTACTTC. Full variable domain (rest looked up from reference TRBV7-2 and TRBJ2-7): GAGVSQSPSNKVTEKGKDVELRCDPISGHTALYWYRQSLGQGLEFLIYFQGNSAPDKSGLPSDRFSAERTGGSVSTLTIQRTQQEDSAVYLCASSLEMATGAATTYEQYFGPGTRLTVT.

The chain couples TRBV11-3 to TRBJ1-1; D uncertain. V lost 2 bases and J lost 0, with 10 bases in between. The CDR3 consists of 15 residues. CDR1 and CDR2 (germline): SGHNT, YENEEA. Here the CDR3 reads CASSLLEAMNTEAFF. DNA of the CDR3: TGTGCCAGCAGCTTACTCGAGGCCATGAACACTGAAGCTTTCTTT.

This clone came up many times. V and J are TRBV6-5 and TRBJ2-5; either TRBD1 or TRBD2 may supply D (7 bases each). Deletions cut 4 bases from V and 6 bases from J, with 15 bases between. This CDR3 has 14 amino acids. The V gene's germline CDR1 is MNHEY and CDR2 SVGAGI. The CDR3 reads CASSSYQGGKTQYF. The DNA of the CDR3 is TGTGCCAGCAGTTCTTACCAGGGGGGGAAGACCCAGTACTTC.

There are a few counts of this clone. The V and J genes are TRBV7-2 and TRBJ2-5, with TRBD1 matching 8 bases. Per the germline V gene, CDR1 is SGHTA and CDR2 is FQGNSA. V lost 6 bases, J lost 13 bases, and 16 bases stayed unmatched. The CDR3 consists of 14 residues. CDR3 loop: CASSPTSGQVIRYF. For the CDR3, the DNA is TGTGCCAGCAGTCCGACCTCGGGACAGGTGATAAGGTACTTC.

This clone was detected only a few times. V gene TRBV11-2 combines with J gene TRBJ2-4; D is tentatively TRBD1 or TRBD2 (7 bases each). With 1 base removed from V and 7 bases from J, the gap between germline ends came to 11 bases. There are 14 residues in the CDR3. CDR1 and CDR2 (germline): SGHAT, FQNNGV. This CDR3 is CASSLGQGGNIQYF. For the CDR3, the DNA is TGTGCCAGCAGCTTAGGACAGGGAGGGAACATTCAGTACTTC.

Details on this clone: Distinct nucleotide sequences in the sample also encode this CDR3. The gene calls are TRBV28 and TRBJ2-7, with unresolved D. Germline CDR1 and CDR2: MDHEN and SYDVKM. V dropped 2 bases and J dropped 1 base, with 6 bases sitting between them. The CDR3 loop spans 13 amino acids. The CDR3 coding sequence is TGTGCCAGCAGTTTAGGCCAGTCCTACGAGCAGTACTTC. The encoded protein is CASSLGQSYEQYF.

This clone showed up just a few times. The chain combines TRBV6-5 with TRBJ2-7; 7 bases map to TRBD1. CDR1 is MNHEY and CDR2 is SVGAGI in the germline V gene. J lost 0 bases, V lost 6 bases, and 8 bases had no gene match. This CDR3 contains 15 residues. The CDR3 DNA follows: TGTGCCAGCAGAGCCAAGAGACAGGGCTCCTACGAGCAGTACTTC. This codes for CASRAKRQGSYEQYF.

The chain carries TRBV4-2 and TRBJ1-2; the match to TRBD1 covers 11 bases. Germline values: CDR1 LGHNA, CDR2 YNFKEQ. This CDR3 comprises 13 residues. The V and J ends lost 3 bases and 6 bases, in that order; junction bases with no gene match: 0. The chain's CDR3 is CASSQDRGHGYTF. CDR3 in DNA: TGTGCCAGCAGCCAGGACAGGGGGCATGGCTACACCTTC.

This clone was picked up many times. The J gene is TRBJ1-1, the V gene TRBV2; D is uncertain. Per the germline V gene, CDR1 is SNHLY and CDR2 is FYNNEI. The V end lost 6 bases, the J end lost 1 base, and 9 bases lay between the germline ends. There are 13 residues in the CDR3. The CDR3 reads CASRQIQNTEAFF. The DNA of the CDR3 is TGTGCCAGCAGACAAATCCAGAACACTGAAGCTTTCTTT.

The sample holds many counts of this clone. The J gene is TRBJ2-2, the V gene TRBV18; D is ambiguous. Germline V gene lookup returns CDR1 KGHSH and CDR2 LQKENI. The CDR3 loop spans 15 amino acids. With 0 bases removed from V and 4 bases from J, the gap between germline ends came to 9 bases. CDR3 loop: CASSPPAWGTGELFF. As DNA, the CDR3 is TGTGCCAGCTCACCACCGGCGTGGGGCACCGGGGAGCTGTTTTTT.

This clone came up a few times. The chain couples TRBV19 to TRBJ1-4; tentatively, D is TRBD1 (5 bases). This CDR3 comprises 18 residues. Germline lookup yields CDR1 LNHDA and CDR2 SQIVND (reference sequence). V was trimmed by 5 bases and J by 4 bases, leaving 23 bases between them. CDR3 residues: CASSHPPGTSTDNEKLFF. The CDR3, as DNA: TGTGCCAGTAGTCACCCACCTGGGACTTCCACCGATAATGAAAAACTGTTTTTT.

The V call is TRBV28, the J call TRBJ1-1; D is unresolved. There are 14 residues in the CDR3. The germline CDR1 and CDR2 sequences are MDHEN and SYDVKM. With 3 bases removed from V and 2 bases from J, the gap between germline ends came to 10 bases. CDR3 amino acids: CASSFGLTNTEAFF. DNA of the CDR3: TGTGCCAGCAGTTTCGGGCTGACTAACACTGAAGCTTTCTTT.

The rearrangement uses TRBV20-1 and TRBJ2-3, with D unresolved. The V gene's germline CDR1 is DFQATT and CDR2 SNEGSKA (reference sequence). The CDR3 totals 11 residues. The ends were cut back, 2 bases at V and 7 bases at J, with 7 bases in the middle. The chain's CDR3 is CSARTLNTQYF. The CDR3 DNA follows: TGCAGTGCTAGAACGTTGAATACGCAGTATTTT.

Comment on this clone: A junction boundary mismatches the germline segment, possibly from a read error. The gene calls are TRBV28 and TRBJ1-3; D call uncertain. Germline lookup yields CDR1 MDHEN and CDR2 SYDVKM. This CDR3 region has 15 residues. The CDR3 coding sequence is TGTGCCAGCAGTTTATCCGATATATCTGAAAACACCATATATTTT. Amino acid sequence: CASSLSDISENTIYF.

This clone was detected only a few times. V usage is TRBV10-3 and J usage is TRBJ1-5; D unresolved. In germline, CDR1 is ENHRY, CDR2 SYGVKD. V was trimmed by 1 base and J by 0 bases, leaving 7 bases between them. The CDR3 covers 15 residues. The CDR3 spells CAISEFGYSNQPQHF. CDR3 sequence (DNA): TGTGCCATCAGTGAGTTCGGTTATAGCAATCAGCCCCAGCATTTT.

The V gene is TRBV11-2, the J gene TRBJ1-4; 8 nucleotides match TRBD1. The CDR3 has 13 amino acids. The germline gives CDR1 SGHAT, CDR2 FQNNGV. With 7 bases clipped from V and 5 bases from J, the junction kept 3 bases outside the gene matches. The CDR3 DNA sequence: TGTGCCAGCAACCGACAGGGGAATGAAAAACTGTTTTTT. This codes for CASNRQGNEKLFF. The whole variable domain, filled in from reference TRBV11-2 and TRBJ1-4, reads EAGVAQSPRYKIIEKRQSVAFWCNPISGHATLYWYQQILGQGPKLLIQFQNNGVVDDSQLPKDRFSAERLKGVDSTLKIQPAKLEDSAVYLCASNRQGNEKLFFGSGTQLSVL.

This sequence joins TRBV13 and TRBJ2-5, with D perhaps matching TRBD1 (5 bases). The V end lost 5 bases, the J end lost 1 base, and 14 bases lay between the germline ends. The germline CDR1 and CDR2 sequences are PRHDT and FYEKMQ (reference sequence). The CDR3 covers 15 residues. Here the CDR3 reads CASSQKTVSQETQYF. The DNA for the CDR3 is TGTGCCAGCAGCCAGAAGACAGTTTCCCAAGAGACCCAGTACTTC.

V usage is TRBV5-1 and J usage is TRBJ2-3; D could derive from TRBD1 or TRBD2 (5 bases each). Germline V gene data show CDR1 as SGHRS and CDR2 as YFSETQ. The CDR3 is 15 amino acids. The V end was cut by 0 bases, the J end by 2 bases, with 10 bases between. The CDR3 nucleotides are TGCGCCAGCAGCTTGGGGTCGGGACCCACAGATACGCAGTATTTT. Protein product: CASSLGSGPTDTQYF.

This chain uses TRBV27 with TRBJ2-7; possible D gene TRBD1, 5 bases. The germline gives CDR1 MNHEY, CDR2 SMNVEV (reference sequence). The CDR3 covers 17 residues. V lost 1 base and J lost 4, with 20 bases in between. The DNA of the CDR3 is TGTGCCAGCAGTTTATTAAGGGGCAATCCGAATGGGTACGAGCAGTACTTC. Its protein is CASSLLRGNPNGYEQYF.

The V gene is TRBV29-1, the J gene TRBJ2-7; 7 bases map to TRBD2. CDR1 SQVTM and CDR2 ANQGSEA come from the germline V gene. The CDR3 runs to 13 residues. V gave up 4 bases and J gave up 7 bases; unmatched junction bases: 10. The CDR3 region is CSVGEGLGKEQYF. The CDR3 bases are TGCAGCGTTGGGGAGGGACTTGGGAAAGAGCAGTACTTC.

This clone appeared a few times. This may be a read error, as it is one base from a much larger clone. This chain connects TRBV6-1 to TRBJ2-7; D is unclear. V lost 6 bases and J lost 3, with 6 bases in between. Germline lookup yields CDR1 MNHNS and CDR2 SASEGT. CDR3 length: 11 amino acids. CDR3 nucleotide sequence: TGTGCCAGCAGCTTAGTCTACGAGCAGTACTTC. Encoded protein: CASSLVYEQYF.

J is TRBJ1-5 and V is TRBV5-1; 7 bases fit TRBD1. Trimming at V came to 3 bases and at J to 5 bases, leaving 8 bases not matched to a gene. Germline CDR1 SGHRS, CDR2 YFSETQ. The CDR3 loop spans 15 amino acids. Here the CDR3 reads CASSSTGQIDQPQHF. The CDR3 DNA reads TGCGCCAGCAGCTCAACGGGACAGATTGATCAGCCCCAGCATTTT.

The chain uses TRBV28 and TRBJ2-5, with TRBD2 matching over 9 bases. The germline CDR1 and CDR2 sequences are MDHEN and SYDVKM. The CDR3 is made up of 16 amino acids. Trimming cost V 10 bases and J 1 base; bases outside gene matches: 13. The CDR3 DNA reads as TGTGCCACCGTTTATCGGCTAGCGGGGACCCAAGAGACCCAGTACTTC. Its protein is CATVYRLAGTQETQYF.

The sample holds a few counts of this clone. Different DNA sequences within this sample yield the same CDR3. The rearrangement uses TRBV28 and TRBJ2-3; TRBD2 aligns across 9 bases. CDR1 MDHEN and CDR2 SYDVKM come from the germline V gene. The CDR3 runs to 16 residues. V lost 2 bases to trimming and J lost 0 bases; unmatched junction nucleotides: 3. The CDR3 here is CASSLTGLASTDTQYF. CDR3 nucleotides: TGTGCCAGCAGTTTAACGGGACTAGCTAGCACAGATACGCAGTATTTT.

V is TRBV19 and J is TRBJ1-2; 8 nucleotides line up with TRBD1. J gave up 8 bases and V 6 bases, and 11 bases lay outside the gene matches. The V gene's germline CDR1 is LNHDA and CDR2 SQIVND (reference sequence). This CDR3 comprises 14 residues. CDR3 in DNA: TGTGCCAGTAGCACCCGACAGGGGATTTGGGGCTACACCTTC. This encodes CASSTRQGIWGYTF. Full variable domain (remainder filled in from reference TRBV19 and TRBJ1-2): DGGITQSPKYLFRKEGQNVTLSCEQNLNHDAMYWYRQDPGQGLRLIYYSQIVNDFQKGDIAEGYSVSREKKESFPLTVTSAQKNPTAFYLCASSTRQGIWGYTFGSGTRLTVV.

The chain links TRBV12-5 to TRBJ2-2; 7 bases line up with TRBD1. The V gene end was trimmed by 4 bases and the J gene end by 4 bases; junction bases not matched to a gene: 3. This CDR3 contains 14 residues. Germline CDR1 and CDR2: LGHNT and FRNRAP. Written as DNA, the CDR3 is TGTGCTAGTGGTTATTCAGGGGGCACCGGGGAGCTGTTTTTT. The encoded protein is CASGYSGGTGELFF.